Listed below are T cell receptor beta chains from one sample, sequenced in a study of T cell responses to AZD1222 COVID-19 vaccine. Only in-frame clones appear in the TCRdb table, and some are missing; sequencing was by immunoSEQ multiplex PCR. The top ten hold 21% of the sample, which has over 65,000 clones, approximately 78% seen once. The starting material was peripheral blood, obtained on day 0 of AZD1222 vaccination. Source of these receptors: an adult in good health. Each CDR3 is given with its conserved first and last residue. A D gene is named only where the DNA matches it firmly. Size is stated for part of the rows, as once, few or many counts, or as a class when the clone is expanded.

>TRBJ2-7|TRBD2|TRBV3-1/TRBV3-2|.
TGTGCCAGCAGCCAAGTCCGGGGCGGGAGCAAGCCCTACGAGCAGTACTTC
CASSQVRGGSKPYEQYF
>TRBJ2-7|TRBD1|TRBV19|few
TGTGCCAGTAGTCGACAGGGCTACGAGCAGTACTTC
CASSRQGYEQYF
>TRBJ2-2|TRBD2|TRBV9|.
TGTGCCAGCAGATCTGGCGGGAGAGGAACCGGGGAGCTGTTTTTT
CASRSGGRGTGELFF
>TRBJ2-1|TRBD1|TRBV11-2|.
TGTGCCAGCAGCGTCACCGGGACAGGGTACAATGAGCAGTTCTTC
CASSVTGTGYNEQFF
>TRBJ2-5|TRBD1|TRBV5-4|.
TGTGCCAGCAGCTTGGACGGGACAGAAGAGACCCAGTACTTC
CASSLDGTEETQYF
>TRBJ1-6|.|TRBV6-1|.
TGTGCCAGCAGTGAAGGGGGGGACCTGTATAATTCACCCCTCCACTTT
CASSEGGDLYNSPLHF
>TRBJ1-2|.|TRBV4-1|.
TGCGCCAGCAGCCAAACCCGACAGCCGACGGGTAACTATGGCTACACCTTC
CASSQTRQPTGNYGYTF
>TRBJ2-3|.|TRBV5-1|.
TGCGCCAGCAGCTTAACCGCCATCGGTGCAGATACGCAGTATTTT
CASSLTAIGADTQYF
>TRBJ1-5|.|TRBV11-3|.
TGTGCCAGCAGCTTAGAAGGGACTGATAGCAATCAGCCCCAGCATTTT
CASSLEGTDSNQPQHF
>TRBJ1-3|TRBD1|TRBV5-1|.
TGCGCCAGCAGCATACAGGGGGCAGGTGGAAACACCATATATTTT
CASSIQGAGGNTIYF
>TRBJ1-1|.|TRBV11-2|.
TGTGCCAGCAGCTTAATGGGCTTGGGGGGGGCTGAAGCTTTCTTT
CASSLMGLGGAEAFF
>TRBJ2-1|.|TRBV24-1|few
TGTGCCACCATCCTCAGGGGCGGGAGAAGGGATGAGCAGTTCTTC
CATILRGGRRDEQFF
>TRBJ1-3|.|TRBV19|.
TGTGCCAGTATCAATACGGAATGGGACTTCTCTGGAAACACCATATATTTT
CASINTEWDFSGNTIYF
>TRBJ2-5|.|TRBV11-2|.
TGTGCCAGCAGCTTAGCAAGGGAAGAGACCCAGTACTTC
CASSLAREETQYF
>TRBJ2-7|.|TRBV6-5|.
TGTGCCAGCAGTACAAGAAGGGGGGACGAGCAGTACTTC
CASSTRRGDEQYF
>TRBJ1-2|TRBD1|TRBV4-3|.
TGCGCCAGCAGCCGAGAAGAGGGGTGGGGACAGTATGGCTACACCTTC
CASSREEGWGQYGYTF
>TRBJ2-1|.|TRBV27|.
TGTGCCAGCAGTTTAATCACCTCCTACAATGAGCAGTTCTTC
CASSLITSYNEQFF
>TRBJ2-7|.|TRBV28|.
TGTGCCAGCAGTTTACCCATGGGGGGATACTACGAGCAGTACTTC
CASSLPMGGYYEQYF
>TRBJ2-7|TRBD2|TRBV7-2|.
TGTGCCAGCAGCATAGGACTAGCGGGAGTCGGCGAGCAGTACTTC
CASSIGLAGVGEQYF
>TRBJ2-6|.|TRBV19|few
TGTGCCAGTTCGCCCGCTCTGGGCTACGTCCTGACTTTC
CASSPALGYVLTF
>TRBJ1-2|.|TRBV5-4|.
TGTGCCAGCAGCTCCGAGAGGGCCTATGGCTACACCTTC
CASSSERAYGYTF
>TRBJ2-3|.|TRBV6-6|.
TGTGCCAGCAGTCCTCTAGCGGATACGCAGTATTTT
CASSPLADTQYF
>TRBJ1-3|.|TRBV5-1|few
TGCGCCAGCAGCACGTACTCTGGAAACACCATATATTTT
CASSTYSGNTIYF
>TRBJ2-2|.|TRBV9|once
TGTGCCAGCAGCGCCCGGGGTCCAACCGGGGAGCTGTTTTTT
CASSARGPTGELFF
>TRBJ2-2|.|TRBV29-1|.
TGCAGCGTAAAGAGCACCGGGGAGCTGTTTTTT
CSVKSTGELFF
>TRBJ1-3|.|TRBV12-5|.
TGTGCTAGTGGTGGCCGAGAGCCTCACTCTGGAAACACCATATATTTT
CASGGREPHSGNTIYF
>TRBJ1-1|TRBD1|TRBV5-1|.
TGCGCCAGCAGCTTTCGACAGGGGGGGTTGAACACTGAAGCTTTCTTT
CASSFRQGGLNTEAFF
>TRBJ2-1|TRBD2|TRBV10-3|few
TGTGCCATCAGTGAGCCGTCCGGACTAGCCAATGAGCAGTTCTTC
CAISEPSGLANEQFF
>TRBJ2-1|.|TRBV29-1|.
TGCAGCGTAGACGGACCAAGCCAGTTCTTC
CSVDGPSQFF
>TRBJ1-1|TRBD1|TRBV28|.
TGTGCCAGCAGTTTATTGGACAGGGTCACTGAAGCTTTCTTT
CASSLLDRVTEAFF
>TRBJ2-7|.|TRBV19|.
TGTGCCAGTAGTATAGGACAGAACTACGAGCAGTACTTC
CASSIGQNYEQYF
>TRBJ2-1|.|TRBV12-3/TRBV12-4|once
TGTGCCAGCAGTTTTGGGGTTTACAATGAGCAGTTCTTC
CASSFGVYNEQFF
>TRBJ2-1|.|TRBV7-2|.
TGTGCCAGCAGCTTCGCCAGCCCCGGCGAGCAGTTCTTC
CASSFASPGEQFF
>TRBJ1-5|.|TRBV19|.
TGTGCCAGTAGTTCCCGGTGGGCAGCCAGCAATCAGCCCCAGCATTTT
CASSSRWAASNQPQHF
>TRBJ2-5|.|TRBV3-1/TRBV3-2|.
TGTGCCAGCAGCCAAAGACCAGCCGAAGAGACCCAGTACTTC
CASSQRPAEETQYF
>TRBJ2-1|TRBD2|TRBV5-5|few
TGTGCCAGCAGCTCCCAGGGAGGGATCGAGCAGTTCTTC
CASSSQGGIEQFF
>TRBJ2-3|.|TRBV5-1|once
TGCGCCAGCAGCCCAGACCCGAGCACAGATACGCAGTATTTT
CASSPDPSTDTQYF
>TRBJ1-1|.|TRBV30|.
TGTGCCTGTCGTTCAGGGAGCAGGATGAACACTGAAGCTTTCTTT
CACRSGSRMNTEAFF
>TRBJ2-7|.|TRBV7-8|.
TGTGCCAGCAGCGAGTCCTTGGTACTTTACGAGCAGTACTTC
CASSESLVLYEQYF
>TRBJ2-2|.|TRBV3-1/TRBV3-2|few
TGTGCCAGCAGCCAATACCTTCCGGGGTCCGGGGAGCTGTTTTTT
CASSQYLPGSGELFF
>TRBJ2-5|.|TRBV6-6|.
TGTGCCAGCAGTAGAGACAGCCAAGAGACCCAGTACTTC
CASSRDSQETQYF
>TRBJ2-7|.|TRBV9|.
TGTGCCAGCAGCGTAGCGCCGGTCTCCGAGCAGTACTTC
CASSVAPVSEQYF